This T cell receptor (beta chain) was found in a study of cytomegalovirus exposure and HLA in healthy donors. Study context: The use of the same platform for the 110 or so validation repertoires and the roughly 700 first-cohort repertoires was reported by a later analysis. Study conclusions and caveats: There were some public TCRs occurring in many donors, but most TCR sequences were rare.

Profiled with immunoSEQ multiplex PCR; TCRdb holds only in-frame clones, not every one. Of roughly 300,000 clones listed, about 90% are singletons. This clone was recorded a few times. Antigen unknown. The germline V gene has CDR1 SQVTM and CDR2 ANQGSEA. The V end lost 4 bases, the J end lost 2 bases, and 12 bases lay between the germline ends. This CDR3 contains 14 residues. The chain links TRBV29-1 to TRBJ1-5; a weak D match, TRBD1 (6 bases). This clonotype was sampled from a woman in her thirties in good health and CMV-seropositive. Sequences were obtained from PBMCs. The CDR3 DNA is TGCAGCGTTGGGCAGGCAGGGGGCAATCAGCCCCAGCATTTT. Its protein product is CSVGQAGGNQPQHF.